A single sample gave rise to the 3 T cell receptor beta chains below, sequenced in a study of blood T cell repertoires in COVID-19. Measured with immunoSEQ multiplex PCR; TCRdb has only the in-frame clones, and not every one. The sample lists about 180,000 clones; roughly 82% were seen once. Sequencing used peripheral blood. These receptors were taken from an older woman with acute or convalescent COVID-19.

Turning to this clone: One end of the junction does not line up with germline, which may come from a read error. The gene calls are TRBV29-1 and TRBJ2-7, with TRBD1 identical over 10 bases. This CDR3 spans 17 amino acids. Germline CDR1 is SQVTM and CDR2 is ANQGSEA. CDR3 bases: TGCAGCGTTAAAGAACCCCCGGGACAGGGGAGTCGGTCCGAGCAGTACTTC. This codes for CSVKEPPGQGSRSEQYF.

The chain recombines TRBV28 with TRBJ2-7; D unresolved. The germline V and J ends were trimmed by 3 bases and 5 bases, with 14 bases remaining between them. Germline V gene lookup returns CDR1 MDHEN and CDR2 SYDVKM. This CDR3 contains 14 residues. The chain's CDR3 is CASSFQRRSDEQYF. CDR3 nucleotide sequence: TGTGCCAGCAGTTTCCAGCGCCGGTCGGACGAGCAGTACTTC.

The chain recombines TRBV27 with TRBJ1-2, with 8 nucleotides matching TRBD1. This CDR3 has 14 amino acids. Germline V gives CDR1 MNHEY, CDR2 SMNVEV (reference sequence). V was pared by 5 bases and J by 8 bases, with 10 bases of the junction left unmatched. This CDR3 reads CASSPSRGRRGYTF. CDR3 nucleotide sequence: TGTGCCAGCAGTCCCAGCAGGGGGCGCCGGGGCTACACCTTC.